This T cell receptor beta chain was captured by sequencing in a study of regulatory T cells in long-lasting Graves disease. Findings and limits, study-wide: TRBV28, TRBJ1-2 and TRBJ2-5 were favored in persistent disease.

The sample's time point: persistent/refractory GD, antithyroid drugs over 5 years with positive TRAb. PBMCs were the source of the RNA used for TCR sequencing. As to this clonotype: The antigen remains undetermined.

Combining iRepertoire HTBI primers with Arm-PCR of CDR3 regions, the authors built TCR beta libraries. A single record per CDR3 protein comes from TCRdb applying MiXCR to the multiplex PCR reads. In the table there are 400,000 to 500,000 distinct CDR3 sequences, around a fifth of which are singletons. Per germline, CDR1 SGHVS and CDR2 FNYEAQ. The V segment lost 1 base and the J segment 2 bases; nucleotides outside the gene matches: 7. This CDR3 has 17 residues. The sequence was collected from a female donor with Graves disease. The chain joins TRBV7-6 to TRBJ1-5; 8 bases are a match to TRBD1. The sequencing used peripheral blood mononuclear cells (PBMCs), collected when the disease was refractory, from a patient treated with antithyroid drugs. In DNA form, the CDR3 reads TGTGCCAGCAGCTTAGGGGCAGGGGGCGAGGGCAATCAGCCCCAGCATTTT. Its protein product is CASSLGAGGEGNQPQHF.